The 2 T cell receptor beta chains below come from one sample, sequenced in a study of T cell repertoires in cytomegalovirus infection. MiXCR, run by TCRdb on the reads, gives a single entry per CDR3 protein. The table shows around 900,000 distinct CDR3 sequences, with around 30% occurring only once. The antigens of these receptors remain unknown. Sequenced material: cultured CD8+ T cells from PBMCs, taken from culture after CMV antigen stimulation. The receptors stem from a human donor in good health (CMV status not recorded). Some clones in this sample may be carry-over from other donors' samples.

This clonotype has just a few counts. This chain uses TRBV12-3 or TRBV12-4 with TRBJ2-3, with no clear D. V shed 7 bases and J shed 6 bases, with 20 bases lying between them. This CDR3 is built from 15 residues. CDR3 sequence: CASTPTPVFTDTQYF. The CDR3 region has the DNA TGTGCCAGCACCCCTACGCCGGTTTTCACCGATACGCAGTATTTT.

The rearrangement links TRBV12-3 or TRBV12-4 to TRBJ1-2; tentative D call: TRBD1 (5 bases). V shed 7 bases and J shed 4 bases, with 28 bases lying between them. The CDR3 has 18 residues. The CDR3 is CASILLGEKASGAYGYTF. CDR3 nucleotide sequence: TGTGCCAGCATTCTTTTGGGGGAGAAAGCGTCTGGGGCCTATGGCTACACCTTC.